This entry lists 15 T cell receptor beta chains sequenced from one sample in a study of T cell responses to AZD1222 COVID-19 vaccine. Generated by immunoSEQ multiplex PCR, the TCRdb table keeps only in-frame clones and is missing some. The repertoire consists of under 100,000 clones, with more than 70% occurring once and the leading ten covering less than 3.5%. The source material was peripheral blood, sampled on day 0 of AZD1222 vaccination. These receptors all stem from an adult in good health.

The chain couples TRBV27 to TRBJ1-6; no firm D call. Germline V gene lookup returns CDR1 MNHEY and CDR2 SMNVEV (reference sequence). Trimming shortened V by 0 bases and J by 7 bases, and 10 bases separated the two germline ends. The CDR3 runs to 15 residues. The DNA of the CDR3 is TGTGCCAGCAGTTTATCAGCGCCGTCCAATTCACCCCTCCACTTT. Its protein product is CASSLSAPSNSPLHF.

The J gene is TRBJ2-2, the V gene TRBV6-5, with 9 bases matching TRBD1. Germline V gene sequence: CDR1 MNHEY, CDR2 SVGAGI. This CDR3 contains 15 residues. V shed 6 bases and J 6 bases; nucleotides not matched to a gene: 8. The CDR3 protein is CASSPQGAIAGELFF. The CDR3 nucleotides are TGTGCCAGCAGCCCACAGGGGGCCATCGCCGGGGAGCTGTTTTTT.

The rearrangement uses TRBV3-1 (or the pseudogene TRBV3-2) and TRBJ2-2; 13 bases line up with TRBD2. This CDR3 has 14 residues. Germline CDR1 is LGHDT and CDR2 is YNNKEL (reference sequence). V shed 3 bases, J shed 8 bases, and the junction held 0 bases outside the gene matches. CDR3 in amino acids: CASSQGLAGGELFF. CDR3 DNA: TGTGCCAGCAGCCAGGGACTAGCGGGGGGGGAGCTGTTTTTT.

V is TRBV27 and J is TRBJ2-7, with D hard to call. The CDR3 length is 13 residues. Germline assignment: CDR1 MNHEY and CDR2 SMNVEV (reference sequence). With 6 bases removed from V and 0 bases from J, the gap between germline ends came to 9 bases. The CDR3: CASSYSFSYEQYF. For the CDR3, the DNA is TGTGCCAGCAGCTACTCTTTCTCCTACGAGCAGTACTTC.

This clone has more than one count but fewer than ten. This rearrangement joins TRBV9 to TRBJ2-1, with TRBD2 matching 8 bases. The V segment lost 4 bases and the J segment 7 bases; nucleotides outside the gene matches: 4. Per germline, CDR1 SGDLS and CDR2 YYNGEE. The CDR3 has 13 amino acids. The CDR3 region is CASSLGLANEQFF. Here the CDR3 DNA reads TGTGCCAGCAGCCTAGGACTAGCAAATGAGCAGTTCTTC.

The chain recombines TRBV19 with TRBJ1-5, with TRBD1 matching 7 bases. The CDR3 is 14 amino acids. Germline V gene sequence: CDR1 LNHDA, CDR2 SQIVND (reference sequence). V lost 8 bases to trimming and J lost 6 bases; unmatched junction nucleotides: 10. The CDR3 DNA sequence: TGTGCCAGTGCCAAGACAGGGTCTCCTCAGCCCCAGCATTTT. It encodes CASAKTGSPQPQHF.

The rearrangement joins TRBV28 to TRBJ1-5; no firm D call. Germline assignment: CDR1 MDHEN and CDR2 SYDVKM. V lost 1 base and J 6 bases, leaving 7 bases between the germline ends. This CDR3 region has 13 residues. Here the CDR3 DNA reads TGTGCCAGCAGTTTATCCCCAGGTCAGCCCCAGCATTTT. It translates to CASSLSPGQPQHF. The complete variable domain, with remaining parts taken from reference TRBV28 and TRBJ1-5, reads DVKVTQSSRYLVKRTGEKVFLECVQDMDHENMFWYRQDPGLGLRLIYFSYDVKMKEKGDIPEGYSVSREKKERFSLILESASTNQTSMYLCASSLSPGQPQHFGDGTRLSIL.

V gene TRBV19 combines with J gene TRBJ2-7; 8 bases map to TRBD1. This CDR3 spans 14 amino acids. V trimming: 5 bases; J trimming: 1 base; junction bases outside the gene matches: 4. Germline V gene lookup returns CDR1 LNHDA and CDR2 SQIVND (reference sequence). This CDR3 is CASSLRDRSYEQYF. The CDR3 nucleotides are TGTGCCAGTAGTCTCCGGGACAGGTCCTACGAGCAGTACTTC.

The CDR3 spells CASSSGGPQHF. CDR3 coding DNA: TGTGCCAGCAGCTCGGGGGGGCCCCAGCATTTT. The V and J genes are TRBV7-6 and TRBJ1-5, with D perhaps TRBD1 (5 bases). CDR1 SGHVS and CDR2 FNYEAQ come from the germline V gene. Trimming shortened V by 4 bases and J by 9 bases, and 7 bases separated the two germline ends. This CDR3 is built from 11 residues.

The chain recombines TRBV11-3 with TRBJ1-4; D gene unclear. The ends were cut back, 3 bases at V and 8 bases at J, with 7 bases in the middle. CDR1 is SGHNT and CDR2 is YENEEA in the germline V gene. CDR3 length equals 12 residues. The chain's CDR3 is CASSFTTEKLFF. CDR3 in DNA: TGTGCCAGCAGCTTCACCACGGAAAAACTGTTTTTT.

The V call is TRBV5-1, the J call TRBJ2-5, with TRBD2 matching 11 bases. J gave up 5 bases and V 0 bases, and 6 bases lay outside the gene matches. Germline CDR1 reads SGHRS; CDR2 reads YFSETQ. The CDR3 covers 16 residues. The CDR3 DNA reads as TGCGCCAGCAGCTTGGGCGTAGCGGGGGGGCGTGAGACCCAGTACTTC. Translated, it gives CASSLGVAGGRETQYF.

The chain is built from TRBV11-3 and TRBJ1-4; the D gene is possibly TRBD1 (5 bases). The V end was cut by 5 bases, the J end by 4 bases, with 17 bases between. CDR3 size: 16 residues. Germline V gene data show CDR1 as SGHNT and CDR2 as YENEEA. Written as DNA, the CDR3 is TGTGCCAGCAGCCCTTGGACAAAGGACTTTAATGAAAAACTGTTTTTT. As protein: CASSPWTKDFNEKLFF.

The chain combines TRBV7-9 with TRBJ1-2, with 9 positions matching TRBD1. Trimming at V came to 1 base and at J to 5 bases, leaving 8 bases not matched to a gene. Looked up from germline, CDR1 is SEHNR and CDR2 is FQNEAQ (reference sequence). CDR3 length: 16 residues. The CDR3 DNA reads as TGTGCCAGCAGCTTAGACGGGACAGGGATGGAATATGGCTACACCTTC. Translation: CASSLDGTGMEYGYTF.

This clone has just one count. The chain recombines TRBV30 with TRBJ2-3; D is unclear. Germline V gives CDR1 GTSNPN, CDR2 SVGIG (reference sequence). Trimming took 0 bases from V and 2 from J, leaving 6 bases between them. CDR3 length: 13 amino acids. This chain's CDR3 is CAWSVPPTDTQYF. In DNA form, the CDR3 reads TGTGCCTGGAGTGTACCCCCCACAGATACGCAGTATTTT. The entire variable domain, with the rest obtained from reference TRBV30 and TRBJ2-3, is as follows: SQTIHQWPATLVQPVGSPLSLECTVEGTSNPNLYWYRQAAGRGLQLLFYSVGIGQISSEVPQNLSASRPQDRQFILSSKKLLLSDSGFYLCAWSVPPTDTQYFGPGTRLTVL.

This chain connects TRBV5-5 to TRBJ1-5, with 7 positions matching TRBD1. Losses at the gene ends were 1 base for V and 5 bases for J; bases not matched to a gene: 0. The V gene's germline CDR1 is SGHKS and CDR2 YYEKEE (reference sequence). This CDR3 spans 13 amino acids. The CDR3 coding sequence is TGTGCCAGCAGCTTGACAGGGGATCAGCCCCAGCATTTT. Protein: CASSLTGDQPQHF.